The 17 T cell receptor beta chains given below trace back to one sample, sequenced in a study of T cell repertoires in cytomegalovirus infection. In TCRdb, the reads were re-called with MiXCR into one record per CDR3 protein. This table has 150,000 to 200,000 distinct CDR3 sequences, roughly 17% appearing once. Sequencing input: CD8+ T cells from PBMCs. These receptors were taken from a human donor in good health (CMV status not recorded). Some clones in this sample may be carry-over from other donors' samples.

V usage is TRBV28 and J usage is TRBJ1-5; TRBD1 matches at 7 bases. V trimming: 0 bases; J trimming: 2 bases; junction bases outside the gene matches: 7. Germline V gene sequence: CDR1 MDHEN, CDR2 SYDVKM. The CDR3 runs to 17 residues. The CDR3 sequence: CASSLWKGADRNQPQHF. CDR3 bases: TGTGCCAGCAGTTTATGGAAGGGGGCCGACCGCAATCAGCCCCAGCATTTT. Together with reference TRBV28 and TRBJ1-5, the CDR3 gives the full variable domain: DVKVTQSSRYLVKRTGEKVFLECVQDMDHENMFWYRQDPGLGLRLIYFSYDVKMKEKGDIPEGYSVSREKKERFSLILESASTNQTSMYLCASSLWKGADRNQPQHFGDGTRLSIL.

This clonotype showed up just a few times. The V gene is TRBV7-9, the J gene TRBJ2-7, with 7 bases identical to TRBD1. V shed 5 bases and J 4 bases; nucleotides not matched to a gene: 11. Germline CDR1 reads SEHNR; CDR2 reads FQNEAQ (reference sequence). The CDR3 covers 15 residues. The CDR3 DNA sequence: TGTGCCAGCAGCAACCCGACAGGGAGTAGTTACGAGCAGTACTTC. It yields the protein CASSNPTGSSYEQYF.

J is TRBJ2-7 and V is TRBV28; D is perhaps TRBD1 (5 bases). Germline CDR1 is MDHEN and CDR2 is SYDVKM. The CDR3 is 14 residues long. The ends were cut back, 2 bases at V and 1 base at J, with 9 bases in the middle. The CDR3: CASSLQDTSYEQYF. In DNA form, the CDR3 reads TGTGCCAGCAGTTTACAGGACACATCCTACGAGCAGTACTTC.

This clonotype has just a few counts. The genes are TRBV7-8 and TRBJ1-1; the match to TRBD1 covers 8 bases. Germline loops: CDR1 SGHVS, CDR2 FQNEAQ. The CDR3 totals 16 residues. The junction had 14 bases not matched to a gene; V was cut back by 5 bases and J by 6 bases. This CDR3 is CASSPRGDRTRSEAFF. The CDR3 nucleotides are TGTGCCAGCAGCCCCAGGGGGGACAGGACCCGATCTGAAGCTTTCTTT.

This sequence joins TRBV27 and TRBJ2-2; 8 nucleotides match TRBD1. The CDR3 is 16 amino acids. J was trimmed by 1 base and V by 6 bases; bases with no gene match: 7. Germline V lookup: CDR1 MNHEY, CDR2 SMNVEV (reference sequence). As DNA, the CDR3 is TGTGCCAGCAGCCCAGCCGGGACAGGGAACACCGGGGAGCTGTTTTTT. Translating it yields CASSPAGTGNTGELFF.

About this clonotype: One junction end disagrees with the germline gene, perhaps due to a read error. This chain links TRBV5-5 with TRBJ2-5; 9 bases fit TRBD1. Germline V lookup: CDR1 SGHKS, CDR2 YYEKEE (reference sequence). The CDR3 runs 17 residues. The CDR3, as DNA: TGTGCCAGCACCTTGCTGCCGGGACAGGGAAGGGTGGAGACCCAGTACTTC. Translated, it gives CASTLLPGQGRVETQYF. Full variable domain (outside the CDR3, taken from reference TRBV5-5 and TRBJ2-5): DAGVTQSPTHLIKTRGQQVTLRCSPISGHKSVSWYQQVLGQGPQFIFQYYEKEERGRGNFPDRFSARQFPNYSSELNVNALLLGDSALYLCASTLLPGQGRVETQYFGPGTRLLVL.

The chain combines TRBV5-1 with TRBJ2-2, with TRBD2 identical over 9 bases. The V segment lost 4 bases and the J segment 4 bases; nucleotides outside the gene matches: 8. This CDR3 is built from 16 residues. In germline, CDR1 is SGHRS, CDR2 YFSETQ. The DNA for the CDR3 is TGCGCCAGCAGCCCCTCAGCGGGAGGAGGCACCGGGGAGCTGTTTTTT. It encodes CASSPSAGGGTGELFF.

This clonotype turned up a few times. The chain carries TRBV4-2 and TRBJ2-1; 9 positions match TRBD2. J was trimmed by 2 bases and V by 4 bases; bases with no gene match: 6. CDR3 length: 16 amino acids. In germline, CDR1 is LGHNA, CDR2 YNFKEQ. The CDR3 here is CASSPHASGAYNEQFF. The DNA of the CDR3 is TGTGCCAGCAGCCCACATGCTAGCGGGGCCTACAATGAGCAGTTCTTC.

V gene TRBV7-2 combines with J gene TRBJ2-7; D call uncertain. This CDR3 contains 14 residues. Germline CDR1 SGHTA, CDR2 FQGNSA. V was shortened by 11 bases and J by 3 bases, with 20 bases between the two germline ends. The CDR3 reads CASNQADRFYEQYF. CDR3 nucleotide sequence: TGTGCCTCAAATCAGGCAGATCGTTTCTACGAGCAGTACTTC.

This clonotype was seen once. The chain recombines TRBV7-9 with TRBJ2-2, with 7 bases matching TRBD2. The CDR3 totals 18 residues. The ends lost 4 bases at V and 1 base at J; junction bases unmatched: 12. The germline gives CDR1 SEHNR, CDR2 FQNEAQ (reference sequence). In nucleotides, the CDR3 is TGTGCCAGCAGCTCCAGGGAGGGGCCTTCAAGGAACACCGGGGAGCTGTTTTTT. Residues: CASSSREGPSRNTGELFF.

This clonotype was counted between two and nine times. V gene TRBV27 combines with J gene TRBJ2-7, with D unclear. The V gene's germline CDR1 is MNHEY and CDR2 SMNVEV (reference sequence). The V end lost 5 bases, the J end lost 4 bases, and 9 bases lay between the germline ends. This CDR3 contains 12 residues. The CDR3 DNA is TGTGCCAGCAGTGATGACAAGTACGAGCAGTACTTC. As protein: CASSDDKYEQYF.

V and J are TRBV7-6 and TRBJ1-1; D is ambiguous. The V gene lost 6 bases and the J gene lost 1 base, with 9 bases spanning the gap. There are 13 residues in the CDR3. The germline V gene has CDR1 SGHVS and CDR2 FNYEAQ. CDR3 nucleotides: TGTGCCAGCAGTGTTGCGGGGAACACTGAAGCTTTCTTT. It yields the protein CASSVAGNTEAFF.

The V and J genes are TRBV7-9 and TRBJ1-2; the D is unclear. V was trimmed by 5 bases and J by 8 bases, leaving 12 bases between them. Germline assignment: CDR1 SEHNR and CDR2 FQNEAQ (reference sequence). This CDR3 region has 12 residues. The CDR3 nucleotides read TGTGCCAGCAGCACCGCCGCGCCCGGCTACACCTTC. Translation: CASSTAAPGYTF.

This clonotype showed up just a few times. The chain has TRBV6-4 and TRBJ2-1; TRBD2 aligns across 8 bases. From germline, CDR1 is MRHNA and CDR2 SNTAGT. The V gene end was trimmed by 1 base and the J gene end by 2 bases; junction bases not matched to a gene: 13. The CDR3 sequence is 19 residues long. The CDR3 protein is CASSDYPPTAGGPYNEQFF. DNA for the CDR3: TGTGCCAGCAGTGACTATCCTCCCACCGCGGGGGGACCCTACAATGAGCAGTTCTTC.

The J gene is TRBJ2-7, the V gene TRBV4-3; TRBD1 matches at 8 bases. Germline loops: CDR1 LGHNA, CDR2 YSLEER. This CDR3 is 15 amino acids long. The ends lost 4 bases at V and 3 bases at J; junction bases unmatched: 8. The CDR3 spells CASSPLGTGFYEQYF. DNA for the CDR3: TGCGCCAGCAGCCCGCTCGGGACAGGCTTCTACGAGCAGTACTTC.

This chain connects TRBV20-1 to TRBJ2-7; TRBD2 might be the D (6 bases). Germline lookup yields CDR1 DFQATT and CDR2 SNEGSKA (reference sequence). Trimming shortened V by 5 bases and J by 3 bases, and 14 bases separated the two germline ends. CDR3 size: 13 residues. CDR3 nucleotides: TGCAGTGCTGTGGGGGACTCCTACTACGAGCAGTACTTC. Its protein product is CSAVGDSYYEQYF.

This chain connects TRBV5-5 to TRBJ2-3, with TRBD2 identical over 9 bases. The CDR3 has 14 amino acids. Trimming at V came to 3 bases and at J to 5 bases, leaving 4 bases not matched to a gene. Germline V lookup: CDR1 SGHKS, CDR2 YYEKEE (reference sequence). The CDR3 DNA is TGTGCCAGCAGCTCCAGTAGCGGGGGAGATACGCAGTATTTT. Translation: CASSSSSGGDTQYF.